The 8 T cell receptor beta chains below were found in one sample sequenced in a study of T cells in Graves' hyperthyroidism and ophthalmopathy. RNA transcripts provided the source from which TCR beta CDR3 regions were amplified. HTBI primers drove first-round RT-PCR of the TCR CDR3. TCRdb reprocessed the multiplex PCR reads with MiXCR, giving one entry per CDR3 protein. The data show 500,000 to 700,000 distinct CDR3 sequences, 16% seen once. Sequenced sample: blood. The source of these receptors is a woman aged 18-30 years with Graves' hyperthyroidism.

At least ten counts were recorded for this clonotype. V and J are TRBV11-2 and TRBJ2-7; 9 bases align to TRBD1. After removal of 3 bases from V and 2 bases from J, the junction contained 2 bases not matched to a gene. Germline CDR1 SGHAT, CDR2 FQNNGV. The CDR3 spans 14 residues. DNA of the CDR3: TGTGCCAGCAGCTTCCGGGACAGGGCCTACGAGCAGTACTTC. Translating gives CASSFRDRAYEQYF.

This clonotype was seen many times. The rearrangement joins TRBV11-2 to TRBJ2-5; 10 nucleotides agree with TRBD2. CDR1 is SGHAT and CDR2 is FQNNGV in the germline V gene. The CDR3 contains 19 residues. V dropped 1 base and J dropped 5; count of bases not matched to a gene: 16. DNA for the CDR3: TGTGCCAGCAGCTTAGTAGAGTGGCCTAGCGGGAGACTAGAGGAGACCCAGTACTTC. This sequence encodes CASSLVEWPSGRLEETQYF. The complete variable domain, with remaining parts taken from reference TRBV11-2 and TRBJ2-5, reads EAGVAQSPRYKIIEKRQSVAFWCNPISGHATLYWYQQILGQGPKLLIQFQNNGVVDDSQLPKDRFSAERLKGVDSTLKIQPAKLEDSAVYLCASSLVEWPSGRLEETQYFGPGTRLLVL.

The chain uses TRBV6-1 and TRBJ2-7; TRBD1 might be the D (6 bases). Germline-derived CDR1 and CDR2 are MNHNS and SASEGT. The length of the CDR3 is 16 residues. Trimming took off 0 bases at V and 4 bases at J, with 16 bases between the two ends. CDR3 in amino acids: CASSEAPDSKVYEQYF. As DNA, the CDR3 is TGTGCCAGCAGTGAAGCCCCGGACAGCAAAGTATACGAGCAGTACTTC.

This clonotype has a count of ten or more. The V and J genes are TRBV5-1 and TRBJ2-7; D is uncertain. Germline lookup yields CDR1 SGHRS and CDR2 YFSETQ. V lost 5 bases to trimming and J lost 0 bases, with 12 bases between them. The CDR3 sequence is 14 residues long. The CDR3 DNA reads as TGCGCCAGCAGATCCGTAGACGGCTCCTACGAGCAGTACTTC. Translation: CASRSVDGSYEQYF.

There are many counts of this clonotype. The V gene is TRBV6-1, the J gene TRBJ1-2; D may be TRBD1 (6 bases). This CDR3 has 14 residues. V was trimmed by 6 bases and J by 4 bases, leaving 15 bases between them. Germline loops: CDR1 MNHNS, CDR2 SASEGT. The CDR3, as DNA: TGTGCCAGCAGCATGACAGGATCTACCTATGGCTACACCTTC. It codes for CASSMTGSTYGYTF.

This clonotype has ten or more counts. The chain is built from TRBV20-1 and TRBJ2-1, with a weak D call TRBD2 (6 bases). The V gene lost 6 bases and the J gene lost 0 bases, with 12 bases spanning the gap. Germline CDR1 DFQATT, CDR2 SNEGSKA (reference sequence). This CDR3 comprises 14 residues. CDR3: CSADPGSSYNEQFF. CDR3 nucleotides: TGCAGTGCGGATCCCGGGAGCTCCTACAATGAGCAGTTCTTC.

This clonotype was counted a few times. This CDR3 is CASRFTRLNTEAFF. In nucleotides, the CDR3 is TGTGCCAGCAGGTTTACCCGCTTGAACACTGAAGCTTTCTTT. The chain combines TRBV12-3 or TRBV12-4 with TRBJ1-1; D is ambiguous. The CDR3 covers 14 residues. The V end lost 6 bases, the J end lost 0 bases, and 11 bases lay between the germline ends.

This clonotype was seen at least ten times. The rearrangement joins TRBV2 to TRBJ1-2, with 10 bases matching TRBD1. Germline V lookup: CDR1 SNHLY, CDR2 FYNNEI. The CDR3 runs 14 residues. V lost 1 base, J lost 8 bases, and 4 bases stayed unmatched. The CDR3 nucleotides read TGTGCCAGCAGTGAAGTGACAGGGGGCGCCGGCTACACCTTC. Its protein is CASSEVTGGAGYTF.